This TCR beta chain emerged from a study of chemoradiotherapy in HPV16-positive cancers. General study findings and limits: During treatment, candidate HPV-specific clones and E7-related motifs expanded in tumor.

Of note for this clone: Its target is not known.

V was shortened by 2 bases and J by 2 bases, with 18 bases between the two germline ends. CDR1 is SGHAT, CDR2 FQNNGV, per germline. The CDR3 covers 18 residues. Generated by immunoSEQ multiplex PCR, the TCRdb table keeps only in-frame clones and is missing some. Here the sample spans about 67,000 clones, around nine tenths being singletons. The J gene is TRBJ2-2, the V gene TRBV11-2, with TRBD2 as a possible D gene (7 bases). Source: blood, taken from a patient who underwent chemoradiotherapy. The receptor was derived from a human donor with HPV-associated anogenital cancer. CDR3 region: CASSLSPGASGNTGELFF. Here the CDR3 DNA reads TGTGCCAGCAGCTTAAGTCCGGGGGCTAGCGGAAACACCGGGGAGCTGTTTTTT.